This TCR beta chain emerged from a study of CD8+CD57+ T cells in acquired aplastic anemia. About the study: The DNA of sorted CD4+ and CD8+ cells averaged 3.2 ug.

General study findings and limits: Patients had approximately 30 CD8+ CDR3 sequences in common with controls (the shared set).

Sequencing involved patients with CD8+CD57+ cell expansion previously shown by flow cytometry. Concerning this clonotype: Its antigen is not identified.

Germline assignment: CDR1 SGHRS and CDR2 YFSETQ. The CDR3 has 14 residues. J gave up 9 bases and V 6 bases, and 14 bases lay outside the gene matches. Researchers used genomic DNA as the template to profile TCR beta VDJ and CDR3. In TCRdb, the reads were re-called with MiXCR into one record per CDR3 protein. Seen here are about 120,000 distinct CDR3 sequences, about 50% observed once, and the top ten hold 25% to 30%. V and J are TRBV5-1 and TRBJ1-1; TRBD1 matches at 7 bases. This sequence originates from a human donor with aplastic anemia. The sample comprised sorted CD4+, CD8+, or CD8+CD57+ T cells (not recorded which) from PBMCs. The CDR3 sequence: CASMQGDFGVQAFF. In DNA form, the CDR3 reads TGCGCCAGCATGCAGGGGGACTTTGGGGTTCAAGCTTTCTTT.